Listed below are T cell receptor beta chains from one sample, sequenced in a study of naive CD8 T cells in extremely preterm neonates. Sequencing used immunoSEQ multiplex PCR; TCRdb keeps in-frame clones, though not all of them. The sample consists of 7,000 to 9,000 clones, nearly 98% of them appearing once. Specimen: naive CD8+ T cells from blood. Receptor source: a human donor in good health. Both conserved end residues are part of each CDR3. D genes are given only for firm matches. Only some rows state a clone size, as once, few, many or a class for expanded clones.

TRBV4-3	-	TRBJ1-4	once	CASSQDQWNEKLFF	TGCGCCAGCAGCCAAGATCAGTGGAATGAAAAACTGTTTTTT
TRBV27	-	TRBJ1-5	-	CASSTGDNQPQHF	TGTGCCAGCAGTACGGGGGACAATCAGCCCCAGCATTTT
TRBV28	-	TRBJ1-1	-	CASSYLTGGNTEAFF	TGTGCCAGCAGTTACCTGACGGGAGGGAACACTGAAGCTTTCTTT
TRBV13	-	TRBJ1-1	-	CASSSLGRPTEAFF	TGTGCCAGCAGCTCGCTGGGGAGACCCACTGAAGCTTTCTTT
TRBV4-1	TRBD1	TRBJ1-2	-	CASSQDIGTGRGYTF	TGCGCCAGCAGCCAAGATATAGGGACAGGGAGAGGCTACACCTTC
TRBV6-4	-	TRBJ2-1	-	CASSDSDSWGYNEQFF	TGTGCCAGCAGTGACTCGGACAGTTGGGGATACAATGAGCAGTTCTTC
TRBV9	TRBD2	TRBJ2-3	-	CASSVVAGGGTDTQYF	TGTGCCAGCAGCGTAGTAGCGGGGGGTGGAACGGATACGCAGTATTTT
TRBV7-6	-	TRBJ2-3	-	CASSSRDPGADTQYF	TGTGCCAGCAGCTCCCGGGATCCGGGGGCAGATACGCAGTATTTT
TRBV7-3	TRBD2	TRBJ2-3	-	CASSLWTSGGLDTQYF	TGTGCCAGCAGCCTCTGGACTAGCGGGGGGTTAGATACGCAGTATTTT
TRBV9	TRBD1	TRBJ1-1	-	CASSPRQGAYTEAFF	TGTGCCAGCAGCCCAAGACAGGGGGCTTACACTGAAGCTTTCTTT
TRBV28	-	TRBJ1-5	-	CASSPRTANQPQHF	TGTGCCAGCAGTCCCCGGACAGCTAATCAGCCCCAGCATTTT
TRBV28	TRBD1	TRBJ2-5	-	CASSLLTGTGEETQYF	TGTGCCAGCAGTTTACTTACCGGGACAGGGGAAGAGACCCAGTACTTC
TRBV28	TRBD1	TRBJ2-7	-	CASSWGQGYEQYF	TGTGCCAGCAGTTGGGGACAGGGTTACGAGCAGTACTTC
TRBV19	TRBD1	TRBJ1-5	-	CASSMETGPYSNQPQHF	TGTGCCAGTAGTATGGAGACAGGGCCCTATAGCAATCAGCCCCAGCATTTT
TRBV28	TRBD1	TRBJ2-7	-	CASTRTGGVYEQYF	TGTGCCAGCACTCGGACAGGGGGCGTCTACGAGCAGTACTTC
TRBV7-9	-	TRBJ2-7	-	CASSQLREQYF	TGTGCCAGCAGCCAACTCCGAGAGCAGTACTTC
TRBV4-2	TRBD1	TRBJ1-2	-	CASSQAGTGGNYGYTF	TGTGCCAGCAGCCAAGCCGGGACAGGGGGTAACTATGGCTACACCTTC
TRBV7-9	TRBD2	TRBJ2-1	-	CASSLGPSGGDRRKEQFF	TGTGCCAGCAGCTTAGGCCCTAGCGGGGGGGACCGAAGGAAAGAGCAGTTCTTC
TRBV9	TRBD1	TRBJ2-6	-	CASSVIGTGFSGANVLTF	TGTGCCAGCAGCGTGATCGGGACAGGGTTTTCTGGGGCCAACGTCCTGACTTTC
TRBV29-1	TRBD2	TRBJ2-1	once	CSVDLVAGTARSSYNEQFF	TGCAGCGTTGATCTGGTAGCGGGAACCGCTCGTAGCTCCTACAATGAGCAGTTCTTC